The rows below give T cell receptor beta chains drawn from one sample of a study of blood T cells in healthy people across ages. TCRdb re-called the 5' RACE reads with MiXCR, one entry per CDR3 protein. This sample carries 1 million or so distinct CDR3 sequences, under 55% of them seen once, and the ten largest clones take 15% to 20%. The sample was blood. The receptors stem from an older woman in good health. Each CDR3 is given with its conserved first and last residue. The D gene is left open where the match is weak. Clone size appears in some rows only: once, few, many, or a class for an expanded clone.

>few|TRBJ1-2|TRBV3-1|NA
CASSQDGAQYGYTF
TGTGCCAGCAGCCAAGATGGGGCTCAGTATGGCTACACCTTC
>once|TRBJ2-1|TRBV5-6|NA
CASSLWGPGDDEQFF
TGTGCCAGCAGCCTTTGGGGGCCCGGGGACGATGAGCAGTTCTTC
>NA|TRBJ1-1|TRBV27|NA
CASSKRSGVTEAFF
TGTGCCAGCAGTAAACGATCTGGGGTTACTGAAGCTTTCTTT
>many|TRBJ2-4|TRBV20-1|NA
CSAASENGNIQYF
TGCAGTGCTGCGAGCGAGAACGGAAACATTCAGTACTTC
>few|TRBJ2-3|TRBV7-3|NA
CASSPGLRGGTDTQYF
TGTGCCAGCAGCCCCGGACTACGGGGTGGCACAGATACGCAGTATTTT
>NA|TRBJ2-3|TRBV20-1|TRBD1
CSARDRQGLPDTQYF
TGCAGTGCTAGAGATCGACAGGGCCTCCCAGATACGCAGTATTTT
>NA|TRBJ2-7|TRBV3-1|TRBD2
CASTGGLSYEQYF
TGTGCCAGCACGGGGGGACTCTCCTACGAGCAGTACTTC
>NA|TRBJ2-7|TRBV14|NA
CASSQSWGEQYF
TGTGCCAGCAGCCAAAGTTGGGGCGAGCAGTACTTC
>few|TRBJ2-7|TRBV12-3/TRBV12-4|TRBD2
CATLESGREWNEQYF
TGTGCCACCCTGGAAAGCGGGAGGGAGTGGAATGAGCAGTACTTC
>NA|TRBJ1-5|TRBV4-2|TRBD1
CASSQDGTGVAQGQPQHF
TGTGCCAGCAGCCAAGATGGGACAGGGGTGGCGCAGGGGCAGCCCCAGCATTTT
>few|TRBJ2-6|TRBV4-2|NA
CASSQDFGTGANVLTF
TGTGCCAGCAGCCAAGACTTCGGCACCGGGGCCAACGTCCTGACTTTC
>few|TRBJ2-7|TRBV9|NA
CASSVDGASYEQYF
TGTGCCAGCAGCGTAGACGGCGCCTCCTACGAGCAGTACTTC
>few|TRBJ2-1|TRBV20-1|TRBD2
CSARPGTSGRNEQFF
TGCAGTGCACGCCCAGGGACTAGCGGGAGAAATGAGCAGTTCTTC
>few|TRBJ2-4|TRBV28|TRBD2
CASSSSPRLAGVEEQYF
TGTGCCAGCAGTTCTTCACCTAGACTAGCGGGAGTAGAAGAGCAGTACTTC
>NA|TRBJ2-3|TRBV12-3/TRBV12-4|NA
CASSQRQGTGVADTQYF
TGTGCCAGCAGTCAACGACAGGGTACGGGAGTGGCAGATACGCAGTATTTT
>few|TRBJ2-3|TRBV20-1|NA
CSAGLIVTDTQYF
TGCAGTGCTGGACTGATAGTTACAGATACGCAGTATTTT
>NA|TRBJ2-3|TRBV5-6|TRBD2
CASSSPRKILTSAFGNTDTQYF
TGTGCCAGCAGCTCACCCAGGAAAATCTTGACTAGCGCTTTCGGAAACACAGATACGCAGTATTTT
>few|TRBJ2-5|TRBV28|TRBD2
CASTGTSRLEQYF
TGTGCCAGCACCGGGACTAGCAGGTTGGAGCAGTACTTC
>NA|TRBJ2-7|TRBV6-1|NA
CASYDPRAGIHEQYF
TGTGCCAGCTACGACCCGAGGGCAGGGATCCACGAGCAGTACTTC
>NA|TRBJ2-1|TRBV19|TRBD2
CASSPWGLAGGYNEQFF
TGTGCCAGTAGTCCCTGGGGACTAGCGGGAGGATACAATGAGCAGTTCTTC
>few|TRBJ2-7|TRBV18|TRBD2
CASSPVGGGYEQYF
TGTGCCAGCTCACCAGTCGGCGGGGGGTACGAGCAGTACTTC
>NA|TRBJ2-7|TRBV28|TRBD1
CASSSTGDRGYYEQYF
TGTGCCAGCAGTTCTACAGGGGACAGGGGTTACTACGAGCAGTACTTC
>once|TRBJ1-6|TRBV20-1|NA
CSARDSLGPNSPLHF
TGCAGTGCTAGAGATAGTTTGGGACCCAATTCACCCCTCCACTTT
>NA|TRBJ2-3|TRBV5-1|NA
CASSGGLELTDTQYF
TGCGCCAGCAGCGGGGGACTGGAACTCACAGATACGCAGTATTTT
>NA|TRBJ1-6|TRBV7-9|NA
CASSQTDYNSPLHF
TGTGCCAGCAGCCAGACGGACTATAATTCACCCCTCCACTTT
>NA|TRBJ2-7|TRBV6-5|TRBD1
CASSYSPRDTGEQYNEQYF
TGTGCCAGCAGTTACTCTCCGAGGGATACAGGGGAACAATACAATGAGCAGTACTTC
>NA|TRBJ1-1|TRBV29-1|NA
CSVLGELNTEAFF
TGCAGCGTGCTCGGGGAGCTGAACACTGAAGCTTTCTTT
>few|TRBJ2-1|TRBV24-1|NA
CATAMGNEQFF
TGTGCCACCGCTATGGGCAATGAGCAGTTCTTC
>few|TRBJ2-7|TRBV27|NA
CASSPSIGPYEQYF
TGTGCCAGCAGTCCGTCAATAGGTCCCTACGAGCAGTACTTC
>few|TRBJ2-7|TRBV11-1|NA
CASSHLRLVHEQYF
TGTGCCAGCAGCCACTTAAGACTAGTGCACGAGCAGTACTTC
>few|TRBJ2-3|TRBV2|NA
CASLPTGSTDTQYF
TGTGCCAGCCTCCCAACCGGGAGCACAGATACGCAGTATTTT
>NA|TRBJ2-3|TRBV29-1|TRBD2
CSVDGLAGGTDTQYF
TGCAGCGTTGATGGACTAGCGGGGGGCACAGATACGCAGTATTTT
>NA|TRBJ2-7|TRBV2|NA
CASSADMEVQYF
TGTGCCAGCAGTGCCGACATGGAGGTGCAGTACTTC
>few|TRBJ2-7|TRBV25-1|NA
CASSEYRVANEQYF
TGTGCCAGCAGTGAATACAGAGTGGCGAACGAGCAGTACTTC
>NA|TRBJ2-7|TRBV5-6|NA
CASSFYYRAEQYF
TGTGCCAGCAGCTTCTACTACAGGGCCGAGCAGTACTTC
>NA|TRBJ1-4|TRBV4-1|TRBD1
CASSQDRGHNEKLFF
TGCGCCAGCAGCCAAGATAGGGGGCATAATGAAAAACTGTTTTTT
>NA|TRBJ2-1|TRBV14|NA
CASSQTGDTRKGYNEQFF
TGTGCCAGCAGCCAGACTGGGGACACTAGAAAAGGCTACAATGAGCAGTTCTTC
>NA|TRBJ2-5|TRBV25-1|NA
CASSQPRSKETQYF
TGTGCCAGCAGCCAACCGCGGTCCAAGGAGACCCAGTACTTC
>few|TRBJ1-2|TRBV25-1|NA
CASSERVGGGYTF
TGTGCCAGCAGTGAACGGGTCGGGGGCGGCTACACCTTC
>NA|TRBJ1-5|TRBV15|NA
CATSRDSATLGGQPQHF
TGTGCCACCAGCAGAGATTCAGCCACCCTAGGGGGTCAGCCCCAGCATTTT
>NA|TRBJ2-1|TRBV20-1|TRBD2
CSASRLAGGYNEQFF
TGCAGTGCTAGCCGACTAGCGGGAGGGTACAATGAGCAGTTCTTC
>NA|TRBJ1-2|TRBV6-1|TRBD1
CASSEWDSGGYTF
TGTGCCAGCAGTGAATGGGACAGCGGCGGCTACACCTTC
>few|TRBJ2-7|TRBV11-2|TRBD2
CASSSWASGSYEQYF
TGTGCCAGCAGCTCATGGGCTAGCGGGTCCTACGAGCAGTACTTC
>NA|TRBJ2-1|TRBV7-6|NA
CASSLGSTHVEQFF
TGTGCCAGCAGCTTAGGATCGACACACGTTGAGCAGTTCTTC
>NA|TRBJ2-7|TRBV12-3/TRBV12-4|NA
CASSLYGNYEQYF
TGTGCCAGCAGCCTATACGGAAACTACGAGCAGTACTTC
>NA|TRBJ2-1|TRBV7-9|TRBD2
CASSRDYPYNEQFF
TGTGCCAGCAGCCGGGACTACCCGTACAATGAGCAGTTCTTC
>NA|TRBJ1-4|TRBV27|TRBD1
CASSSGQGSNEKLFF
TGTGCCAGCAGTTCAGGACAGGGATCCAATGAAAAACTGTTTTTT
>NA|TRBJ2-7|TRBV20-1|NA
CSAAGTAYEQYF
TGCAGTGCTGCCGGGACGGCCTACGAGCAGTACTTC